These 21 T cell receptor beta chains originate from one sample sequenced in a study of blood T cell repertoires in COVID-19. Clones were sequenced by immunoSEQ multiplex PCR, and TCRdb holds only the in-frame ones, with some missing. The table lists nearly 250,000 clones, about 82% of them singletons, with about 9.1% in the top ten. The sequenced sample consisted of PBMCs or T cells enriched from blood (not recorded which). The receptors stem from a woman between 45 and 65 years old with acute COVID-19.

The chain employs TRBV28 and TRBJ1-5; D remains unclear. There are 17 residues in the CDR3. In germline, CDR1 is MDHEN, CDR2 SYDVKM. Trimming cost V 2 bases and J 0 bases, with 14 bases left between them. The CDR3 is CASSLRAGMGSNQPQHF. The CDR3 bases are TGTGCCAGCAGTTTAAGGGCGGGAATGGGTAGCAATCAGCCCCAGCATTTT.

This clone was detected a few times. The CDR3 DNA reads TGCGCCAGCAGCCAAGAAGTGACTTATAGCAATCAGCCCCAGCATTTT. This gives the protein CASSQEVTYSNQPQHF. The chain carries TRBV4-3 and TRBJ1-5, with D uncertain. V lost 0 bases, J lost 0 bases, and 9 bases lay in between. The CDR3 covers 16 residues. CDR1 and CDR2 (germline): LGHNA, YSLEER.

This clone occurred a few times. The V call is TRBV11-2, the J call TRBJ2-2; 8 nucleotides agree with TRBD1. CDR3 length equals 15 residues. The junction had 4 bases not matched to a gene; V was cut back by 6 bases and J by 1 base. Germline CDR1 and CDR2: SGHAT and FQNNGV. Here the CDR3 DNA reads TGTGCCAGCAGTGGACAGGGATGGAACACCGGGGAGCTGTTTTTT. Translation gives CASSGQGWNTGELFF.

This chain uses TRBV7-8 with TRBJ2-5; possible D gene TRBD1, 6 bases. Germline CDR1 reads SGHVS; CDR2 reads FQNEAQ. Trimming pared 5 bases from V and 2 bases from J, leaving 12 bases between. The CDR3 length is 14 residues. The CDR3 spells CASSRGTLQETQYF. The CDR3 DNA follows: TGTGCCAGCAGCCGAGGGACATTGCAAGAGACCCAGTACTTC.

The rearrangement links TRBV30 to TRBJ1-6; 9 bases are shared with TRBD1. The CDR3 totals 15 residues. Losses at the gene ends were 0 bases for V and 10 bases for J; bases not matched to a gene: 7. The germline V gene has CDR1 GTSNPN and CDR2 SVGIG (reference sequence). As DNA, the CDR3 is TGTGCCTGGAGTGTACGAGGACAGGGGCGGTCACCCCTCCACTTT. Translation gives CAWSVRGQGRSPLHF.

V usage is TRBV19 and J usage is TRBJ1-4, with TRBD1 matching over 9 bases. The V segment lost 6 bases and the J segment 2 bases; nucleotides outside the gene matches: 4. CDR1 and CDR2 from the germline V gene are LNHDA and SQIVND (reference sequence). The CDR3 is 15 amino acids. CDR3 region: CASRLQGATNEKLFF. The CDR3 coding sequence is TGTGCCAGTAGGCTACAGGGGGCGACTAATGAAAAACTGTTTTTT.

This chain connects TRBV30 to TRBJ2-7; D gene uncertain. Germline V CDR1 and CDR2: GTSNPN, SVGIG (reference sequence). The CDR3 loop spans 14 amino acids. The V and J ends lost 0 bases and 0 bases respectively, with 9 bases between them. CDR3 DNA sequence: TGTGCCTGGAGTGTAACTGCGGCCTCCTACGAGCAGTACTTC. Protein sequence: CAWSVTAASYEQYF.

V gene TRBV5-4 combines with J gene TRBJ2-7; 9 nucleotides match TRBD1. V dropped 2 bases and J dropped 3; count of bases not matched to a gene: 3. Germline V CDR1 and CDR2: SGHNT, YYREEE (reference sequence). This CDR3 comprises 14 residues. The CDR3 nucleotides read TGTGCCAGCAGCTTCAGACAGGGGGACTACGAGCAGTACTTC. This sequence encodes CASSFRQGDYEQYF.

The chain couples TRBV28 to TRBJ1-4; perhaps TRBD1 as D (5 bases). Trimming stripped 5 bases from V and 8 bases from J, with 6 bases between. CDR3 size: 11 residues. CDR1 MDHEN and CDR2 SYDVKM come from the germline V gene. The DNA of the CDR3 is TGTGCCAGCAGTGACAGAGAAAAACTGTTTTTT. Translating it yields CASSDREKLFF.

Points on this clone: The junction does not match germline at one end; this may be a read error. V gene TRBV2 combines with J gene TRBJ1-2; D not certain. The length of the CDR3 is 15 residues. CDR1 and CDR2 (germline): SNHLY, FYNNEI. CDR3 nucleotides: TGTGTCAGCAGCTTGATAATCGACCCGGCGGGCGGCTACACCTTC. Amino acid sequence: CVSSLIIDPAGGYTF.

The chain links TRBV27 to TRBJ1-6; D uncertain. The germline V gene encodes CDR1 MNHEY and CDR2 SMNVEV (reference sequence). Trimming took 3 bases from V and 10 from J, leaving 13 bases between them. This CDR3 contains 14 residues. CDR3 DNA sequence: TGTGCCAGCAGTTTTGCCGGAGCTAGCTCACCCCTCCACTTT. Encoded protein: CASSFAGASSPLHF.

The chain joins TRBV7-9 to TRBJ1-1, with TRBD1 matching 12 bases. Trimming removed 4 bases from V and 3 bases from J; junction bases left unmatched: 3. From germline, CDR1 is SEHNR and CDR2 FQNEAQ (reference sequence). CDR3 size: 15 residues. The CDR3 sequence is CASSWDRGRDTEAFF. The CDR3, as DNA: TGTGCCAGCAGCTGGGACAGGGGGCGAGACACTGAAGCTTTCTTT.

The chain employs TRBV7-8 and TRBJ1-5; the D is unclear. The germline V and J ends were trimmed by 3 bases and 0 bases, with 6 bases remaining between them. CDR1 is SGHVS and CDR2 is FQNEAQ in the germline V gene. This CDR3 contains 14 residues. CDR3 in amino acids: CASSLQDSNQPQHF. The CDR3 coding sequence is TGTGCCAGCAGCTTGCAGGATAGCAATCAGCCCCAGCATTTT.

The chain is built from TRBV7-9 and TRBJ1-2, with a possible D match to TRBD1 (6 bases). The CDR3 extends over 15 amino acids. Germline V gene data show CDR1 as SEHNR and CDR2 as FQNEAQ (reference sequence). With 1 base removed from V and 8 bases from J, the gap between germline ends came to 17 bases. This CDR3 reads CASSLDRASLGGYTF. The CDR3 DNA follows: TGTGCCAGCAGCTTAGACAGGGCATCCCTCGGAGGCTACACCTTC.

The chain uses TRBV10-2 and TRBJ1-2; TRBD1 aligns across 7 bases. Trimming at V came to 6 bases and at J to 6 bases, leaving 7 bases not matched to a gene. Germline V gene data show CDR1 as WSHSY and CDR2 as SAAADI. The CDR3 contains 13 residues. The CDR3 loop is CASRPDREDGYTF. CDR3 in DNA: TGCGCCAGCAGACCAGACAGGGAAGATGGCTACACCTTC.

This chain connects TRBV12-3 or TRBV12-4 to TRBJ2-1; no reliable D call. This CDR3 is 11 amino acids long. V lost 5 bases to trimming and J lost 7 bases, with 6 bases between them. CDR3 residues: CASSRRNEQFF. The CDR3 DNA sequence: TGTGCCAGCAGTCGCAGGAATGAGCAGTTCTTC.

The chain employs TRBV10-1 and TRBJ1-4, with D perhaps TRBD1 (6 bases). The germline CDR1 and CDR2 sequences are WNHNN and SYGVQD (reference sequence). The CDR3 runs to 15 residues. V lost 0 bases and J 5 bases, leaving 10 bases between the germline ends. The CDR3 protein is CASSESSTGNEKLFF. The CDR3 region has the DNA TGCGCCAGCAGTGAGTCGTCCACAGGGAATGAAAAACTGTTTTTT.

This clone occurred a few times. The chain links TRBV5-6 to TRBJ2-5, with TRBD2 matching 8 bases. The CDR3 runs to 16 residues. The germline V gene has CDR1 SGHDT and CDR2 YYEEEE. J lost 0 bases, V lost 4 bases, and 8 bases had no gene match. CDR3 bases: TGTGCCAGCAGCCCGGAGGGCGGGGGGTACCAAGAGACCCAGTACTTC. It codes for CASSPEGGGYQETQYF.

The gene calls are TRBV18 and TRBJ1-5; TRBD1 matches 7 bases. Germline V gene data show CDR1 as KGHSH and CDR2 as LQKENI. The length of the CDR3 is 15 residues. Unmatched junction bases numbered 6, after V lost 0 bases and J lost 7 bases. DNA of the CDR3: TGTGCCAGCTCACCACCAACAGGGGAAGGACAGCCCCAGCATTTT. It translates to CASSPPTGEGQPQHF.

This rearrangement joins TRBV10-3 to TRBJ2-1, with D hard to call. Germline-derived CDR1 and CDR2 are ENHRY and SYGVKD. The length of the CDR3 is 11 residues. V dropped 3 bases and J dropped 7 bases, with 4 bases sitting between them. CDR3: CAISDLNEQFF. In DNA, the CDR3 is TGTGCCATCAGTGACCTTAATGAGCAGTTCTTC.

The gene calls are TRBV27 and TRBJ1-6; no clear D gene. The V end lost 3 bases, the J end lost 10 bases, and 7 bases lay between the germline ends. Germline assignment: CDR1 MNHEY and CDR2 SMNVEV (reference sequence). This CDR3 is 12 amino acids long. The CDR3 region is CASSFLLSPLHF. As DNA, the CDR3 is TGTGCCAGCAGTTTCCTCTTGTCACCCCTCCACTTT.